This TCR beta chain was sequenced for a study of shared clonotypes between healthy human individuals. Data came from immunoSEQ multiplex PCR; TCRdb stores just in-frame clones and leaves some out. Here the sample spans 2 million to 2.5 million clones, roughly 91% being singletons. Only CD45RO-negative cells positively selected for CCR7 counted as naive CD8 cells, so terminally differentiated effector memory CD45RA+ cells were excluded. Trimming took 4 bases from V and 1 from J; bases not matched to a gene: 8. The germline gives CDR1 SGHVS, CDR2 FQNEAQ. CDR3 size: 16 residues. The J gene is TRBJ2-3, the V gene TRBV7-8; 7 nucleotides agree with TRBD1. The sequenced sample was naive CD8+ T cells from PBMCs. The TCR originated in a man aged 18 to 30 in good health. Some clones in this sample may be carry-over from other donors' samples. CDR3 sequence: CASSSKTGVGTDTQYF. The CDR3 DNA sequence: TGTGCCAGCAGCTCTAAAACAGGGGTAGGCACAGATACGCAGTATTTT.